Below, 8 T cell receptor beta chains from the same sample are listed, as sequenced in a study of blood T cell repertoires in COVID-19. Profiled with immunoSEQ multiplex PCR; TCRdb holds only in-frame clones, not every one. The sample carries 250,000 to 350,000 clones, around nine tenths recorded once. The specimen sequenced was peripheral blood. These TCRs come from a woman aged 25 to 39 with COVID-19, enrolled during active disease.

J is TRBJ1-1 and V is TRBV6-2 or TRBV6-3, with 7 bases that match TRBD1. The CDR3 has 14 residues. J lost 4 bases, V lost 3 bases, and 5 bases had no gene match. Germline CDR1 is MNHEY and CDR2 is SVGEGT. CDR3 in amino acids: CASSYGTAGTEAFF. The CDR3 nucleotides read TGTGCCAGCAGTTATGGGACAGCGGGCACTGAAGCTTTCTTT.

V is TRBV4-1 and J is TRBJ1-5; unclear D gene. Germline CDR1 MGHRA, CDR2 YSYEKL. The V and J ends lost 4 bases and 6 bases respectively, with 16 bases between them. The CDR3 sequence is 15 residues long. The CDR3 nucleotides read TGCGCCAGCAGCCCCAGGCTCGGGGAGGCTCAGCCCCAGCATTTT. It specifies CASSPRLGEAQPQHF.

This chain links TRBV7-2 with TRBJ2-2; TRBD1 aligns across 9 bases. Germline trimming cut 7 bases from V and 5 bases from J; bases unmatched to any gene: 11. The CDR3 loop spans 16 amino acids. CDR1 is SGHTA, CDR2 FQGNSA, per germline. DNA for the CDR3: TGTGCCAGCAAGGGACAGGGTCAAATAGGTACCGGGGAGCTGTTTTTT. It specifies CASKGQGQIGTGELFF.

The chain carries TRBV7-9 and TRBJ2-7; possibly TRBD2 for D (5 bases). Germline CDR1 reads SEHNR; CDR2 reads FQNEAQ (reference sequence). V was shortened by 5 bases and J by 4 bases, with 21 bases between the two germline ends. The CDR3 totals 16 residues. CDR3 bases: TGTGCCAGCAGCACTCCGGGAAACCCGAGACCTTACGAGCAGTACTTC. Residues: CASSTPGNPRPYEQYF.

As regards this clone: Other DNA sequences within the sample encode an identical CDR3. J is TRBJ1-2 and V is TRBV6-5, with D possibly being TRBD1 (5 bases). V dropped 2 bases and J dropped 1 base, with 8 bases sitting between them. Per the germline V gene, CDR1 is MNHEY and CDR2 is SVGAGI. The CDR3 spans 14 residues. CDR3 DNA sequence: TGTGCCAGCAGTTACGGGGGGGGTAACTATGGCTACACCTTC. Its translation: CASSYGGGNYGYTF.

The chain is built from TRBV7-9 and TRBJ2-1, with D unresolved. Trimming pared 8 bases from V and 9 bases from J, leaving 8 bases between. CDR1 and CDR2 from the germline V gene are SEHNR and FQNEAQ (reference sequence). The CDR3 has 10 residues. The CDR3 coding sequence is TGTGCCAGCGGCACGATTGAGCAGTTCTTC. It specifies CASGTIEQFF.

This chain joins TRBV28 and TRBJ2-4; 8 nucleotides match TRBD2. Germline values: CDR1 MDHEN, CDR2 SYDVKM. This CDR3 has 17 residues. Trimming removed 4 bases from V and 0 bases from J; junction bases left unmatched: 8. In DNA form, the CDR3 reads TGTGCCAGCAGTTCCCCCCCAGCGGGAGCAGCCAAAAACATTCAGTACTTC. This sequence encodes CASSSPPAGAAKNIQYF. Drawing the rest from reference TRBV28 and TRBJ2-4, the complete variable domain is DVKVTQSSRYLVKRTGEKVFLECVQDMDHENMFWYRQDPGLGLRLIYFSYDVKMKEKGDIPEGYSVSREKKERFSLILESASTNQTSMYLCASSSPPAGAAKNIQYFGAGTRLSVL.

The chain couples TRBV11-2 to TRBJ1-2, with 8 bases that match TRBD1. There are 13 residues in the CDR3. The V segment lost 5 bases and the J segment 8 bases; nucleotides outside the gene matches: 7. From germline, CDR1 is SGHAT and CDR2 FQNNGV. The DNA for the CDR3 is TGTGCCAGCAGCGCGACAGGGGCGGGGGGCTACACCTTC. Translating it yields CASSATGAGGYTF. Filled out from reference TRBV11-2 and TRBJ1-2, the complete variable domain reads EAGVAQSPRYKIIEKRQSVAFWCNPISGHATLYWYQQILGQGPKLLIQFQNNGVVDDSQLPKDRFSAERLKGVDSTLKIQPAKLEDSAVYLCASSATGAGGYTFGSGTRLTVV.